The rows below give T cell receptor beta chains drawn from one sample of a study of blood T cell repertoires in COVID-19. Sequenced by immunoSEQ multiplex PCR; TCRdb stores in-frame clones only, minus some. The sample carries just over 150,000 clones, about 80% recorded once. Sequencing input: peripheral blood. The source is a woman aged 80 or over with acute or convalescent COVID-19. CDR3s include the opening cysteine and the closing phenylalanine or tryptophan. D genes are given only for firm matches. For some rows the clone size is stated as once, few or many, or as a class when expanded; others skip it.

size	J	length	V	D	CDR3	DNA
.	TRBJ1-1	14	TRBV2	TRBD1	CASSFDRANTEAFF	TGTGCCAGCAGCTTCGACAGGGCGAACACTGAAGCTTTCTTT
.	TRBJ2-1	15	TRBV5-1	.	CASSLRRDSYNEQFF	TGCGCCAGCAGCTTGCGCCGGGACTCCTACAATGAGCAGTTCTTC
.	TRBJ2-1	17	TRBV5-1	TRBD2	CASSLVTSGSSYNEQFF	TGCGCCAGCAGCTTGGTGACTAGCGGGAGCTCCTACAATGAGCAGTTCTTC
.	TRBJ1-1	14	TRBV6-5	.	CASSQTGMNTEAFF	TGTGCCAGCAGTCAAACAGGGATGAACACTGAAGCTTTCTTT
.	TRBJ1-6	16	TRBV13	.	CASSSREEDLNSPLHF	TGTGCCAGCAGCTCCCGGGAGGAAGATTTGAATTCACCCCTCCACTTT
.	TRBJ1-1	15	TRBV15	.	CATSRGGVMNTEAFF	TGTGCCACCAGCCGGGGGGGGGTCATGAACACTGAAGCTTTCTTT
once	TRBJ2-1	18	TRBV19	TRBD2	CASRYLAGGPSGGNEQFF	TGTGCCAGTAGATATCTAGCGGGAGGCCCCTCGGGGGGGAATGAGCAGTTCTTC
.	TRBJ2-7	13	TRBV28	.	CATVRSGVYEQYF	TGTGCCACCGTCAGAAGCGGCGTCTACGAGCAGTACTTC
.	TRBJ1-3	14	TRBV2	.	CASNGGRSGNTIYF	TGTGCCAGCAATGGAGGCAGATCTGGAAACACCATATATTTT
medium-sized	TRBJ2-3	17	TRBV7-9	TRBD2	CASSLGTSGRSHSTQYF	TGTGCCAGCAGCTTAGGGACTAGCGGGAGGTCCCATTCCACGCAGTATTTT
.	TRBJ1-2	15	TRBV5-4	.	CASTVGGGLNYGYTF	TGTGCCAGCACCGTGGGGGGAGGACTTAACTATGGCTACACCTTC
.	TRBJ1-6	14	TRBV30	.	CAWSVQRGNSPLHF	TGTGCCTGGAGTGTTCAACGGGGGAATTCACCCCTCCACTTT
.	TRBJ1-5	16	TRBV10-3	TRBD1	CAISESDRDIYEPQHF	TGTGCCATCAGTGAGTCGGACAGGGACATTTACGAGCCCCAGCATTTT
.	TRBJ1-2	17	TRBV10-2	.	CASSEPGGGWSNYGYTF	TGCGCCAGCAGTGAGCCCGGAGGCGGGTGGTCGAACTATGGCTACACCTTC
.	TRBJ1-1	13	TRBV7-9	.	CASSFSGNTEAFF	TGTGCCAGCAGCTTTTCGGGTAACACTGAAGCTTTCTTT
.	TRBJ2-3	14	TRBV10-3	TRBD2	CAISEKGLQDTQYF	TGTGCCATCAGTGAGAAGGGACTACAGGATACGCAGTATTTT
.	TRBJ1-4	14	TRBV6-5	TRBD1	CASSLRDSYEKLFF	TGTGCCAGCAGTTTAAGGGACAGCTATGAAAAACTGTTTTTT
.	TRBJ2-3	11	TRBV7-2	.	CASSLEGTQYF	TGTGCCAGCAGCTTAGAGGGGACGCAGTATTTT
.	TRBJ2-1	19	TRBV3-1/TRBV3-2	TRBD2	CASSQDLLSGTSGTNEQFF	TGTGCCAGCAGCCAAGATCTTCTATCCGGGACTAGCGGCACCAATGAGCAGTTCTTC
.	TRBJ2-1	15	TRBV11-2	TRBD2	CASSFPGLARNEQFF	TGTGCCAGCAGCTTCCCTGGACTAGCGCGAAATGAGCAGTTCTTC
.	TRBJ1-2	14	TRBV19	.	CASSRTGFSAGYTF	TGTGCCAGTAGTAGGACGGGATTCTCGGCTGGCTACACCTTC
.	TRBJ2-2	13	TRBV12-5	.	CASGFAGSFGLFF	TGTGCTAGTGGTTTCGCAGGGTCCTTCGGTCTGTTTTTT
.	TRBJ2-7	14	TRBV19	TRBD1	CASSASDRFYEQYF	TGTGCCAGTAGCGCTTCGGACAGGTTCTACGAGCAGTACTTC
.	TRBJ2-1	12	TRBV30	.	CAWGLSYNEQFF	TGTGCCTGGGGACTCTCCTACAATGAGCAGTTCTTC
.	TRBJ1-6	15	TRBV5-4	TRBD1	CASTRKQGDNSPLHF	TGTGCCAGCACCAGAAAACAGGGGGACAATTCACCCCTCCACTTT
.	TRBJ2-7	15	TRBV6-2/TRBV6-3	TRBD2	CASSYSGTREYEQYF	TGTGCCAGCAGTTACAGTGGGACTAGGGAGTACGAGCAGTACTTC
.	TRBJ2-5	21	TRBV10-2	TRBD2	CASSGDLGSGRAEVFQETQYF	TGCGCCAGCAGTGGGGACTTGGGTAGCGGGAGGGCCGAAGTATTCCAAGAGACCCAGTACTTC
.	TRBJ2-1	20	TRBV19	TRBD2	CASSAKGGSGRYWPANEQFF	TGTGCCAGTAGTGCCAAAGGGGGGAGCGGGAGGTATTGGCCAGCCAATGAGCAGTTCTTC
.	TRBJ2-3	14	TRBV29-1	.	CSVEGLLSTDTQYF	TGCAGCGTTGAAGGACTGTTGAGCACAGATACGCAGTATTTT
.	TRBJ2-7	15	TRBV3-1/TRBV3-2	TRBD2	CASSLRGSGRYEQYF	TGTGCCAGCAGCCTCCGGGGGAGCGGGAGGTACGAGCAGTACTTC
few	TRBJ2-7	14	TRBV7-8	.	CASSLDYRVHEQYF	TGTGCCAGCAGCTTAGACTACAGGGTCCACGAGCAGTACTTC
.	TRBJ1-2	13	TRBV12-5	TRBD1	CASGLRDSYGYTF	TGTGCTAGTGGTTTGCGGGACAGCTATGGCTACACCTTC
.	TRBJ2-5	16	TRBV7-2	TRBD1	CASSLFTGGYQETQYF	TGTGCCAGCAGCTTATTCACAGGGGGGTACCAAGAGACCCAGTACTTC
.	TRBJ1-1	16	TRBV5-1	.	CASSFSTEPGDTEAFF	TGCGCCAGCAGCTTTAGTACAGAACCCGGGGACACTGAAGCTTTCTTT
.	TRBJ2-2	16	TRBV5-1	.	CASSLGRGRNTGELFF	TGCGCCAGCAGCTTAGGCAGGGGCAGGAACACCGGGGAGCTGTTTTTT
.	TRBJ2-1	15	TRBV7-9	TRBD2	CASSLGLAGVDEQFF	TGTGCCAGCAGCCTGGGACTAGCGGGAGTCGATGAGCAGTTCTTC
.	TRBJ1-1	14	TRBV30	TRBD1	CAWSRPGTDGEAFF	TGTGCCTGGAGTAGACCCGGGACAGATGGTGAAGCTTTCTTT
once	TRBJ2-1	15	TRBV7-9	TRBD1	CASSLVRTGSGEQFF	TGTGCCAGCAGCTTAGTCCGGACAGGGAGCGGTGAGCAGTTCTTC
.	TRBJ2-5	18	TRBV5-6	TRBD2	CASSFRTSGRAVQETQYF	TGTGCCAGCAGCTTCCGGACTAGCGGGAGGGCTGTCCAAGAGACCCAGTACTTC
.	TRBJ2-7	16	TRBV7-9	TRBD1	CASSSVRQGVSYEQYF	TGTGCCAGCAGCTCCGTCCGACAGGGGGTTTCCTACGAGCAGTACTTC
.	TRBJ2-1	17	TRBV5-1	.	CASSLGGGSFAYNEQFF	TGCGCCAGCAGCTTGGGTGGGGGGAGCTTCGCCTACAATGAGCAGTTCTTC
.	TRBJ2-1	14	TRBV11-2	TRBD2	CASSFGLAGNEQFF	TGTGCCAGCAGCTTCGGACTAGCGGGTAATGAGCAGTTCTTC
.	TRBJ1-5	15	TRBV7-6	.	CASSLGLGPNQPQHF	TGTGCCAGCAGCTTAGGGTTGGGGCCCAATCAGCCCCAGCATTTT
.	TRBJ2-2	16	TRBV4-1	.	CASTSGRRLNTGELFF	TGCGCCAGCACTTCAGGGAGGCGGCTGAACACCGGGGAGCTGTTTTTT
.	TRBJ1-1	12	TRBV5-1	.	CASSVRGTEAFF	TGCGCCAGCAGCGTCAGAGGCACTGAAGCTTTCTTT